This T cell receptor beta chain was observed in a study of control samples from healthy donors and cancer patients. Germline CDR1 reads SGHTA; CDR2 reads FQGNSA. This CDR3 has 19 amino acids. V lost 5 bases and J 0 bases, leaving 23 bases between the germline ends. Libraries were prepared by immunoSEQ multiplex PCR; TCRdb keeps only in-frame clonotypes and omits some of them. The profile shows under 100,000 clones, about 85% of them singletons. The V gene is TRBV7-2, the J gene TRBJ1-3; TRBD1 is a possible D gene (5 bases). This TCR came from a woman between 70 and 85 years old in good health. Material: blood. CDR3 in amino acids: CASSPQGAEDNHSGNTIYF. The CDR3 DNA reads TGTGCCAGCAGCCCCCAAGGGGCGGAGGATAACCACTCTGGAAACACCATATATTTT.